This T cell receptor (beta chain) was found in a study of OX40 agonist ivuxolimab in advanced cancers. At the level of the study: Dose-escalation patients were diagnosed with hepatocellular carcinoma, melanoma, renal cell cancer or head and neck cancer. Three patients, one with hepatocellular carcinoma and two with cutaneous melanoma, responded partially.

Data came from immunoSEQ multiplex PCR; TCRdb stores just in-frame clones and leaves some out. The profile shows about 26,000 clones, approximately 90% of them singletons. Sequenced here: CD4+ or CD8+ T cells sorted from blood, sampled in a trial of the OX40 agonist ivuxolimab. The clonotype comes from an adult with an advanced solid tumor such as melanoma, head and neck, liver or kidney cancer.

The CDR3 sequence: CAARPEATYGYTF. The DNA of the CDR3 is TGTGCCGCCCGGCCCGAAGCCACATATGGCTACACCTTC. J is TRBJ1-2 and V is TRBV6-5; unclear D gene. The germline V gene has CDR1 MNHEY and CDR2 SVGAGI. V shed 11 bases and J shed 5 bases, with 18 bases lying between them. CDR3 length: 13 amino acids.